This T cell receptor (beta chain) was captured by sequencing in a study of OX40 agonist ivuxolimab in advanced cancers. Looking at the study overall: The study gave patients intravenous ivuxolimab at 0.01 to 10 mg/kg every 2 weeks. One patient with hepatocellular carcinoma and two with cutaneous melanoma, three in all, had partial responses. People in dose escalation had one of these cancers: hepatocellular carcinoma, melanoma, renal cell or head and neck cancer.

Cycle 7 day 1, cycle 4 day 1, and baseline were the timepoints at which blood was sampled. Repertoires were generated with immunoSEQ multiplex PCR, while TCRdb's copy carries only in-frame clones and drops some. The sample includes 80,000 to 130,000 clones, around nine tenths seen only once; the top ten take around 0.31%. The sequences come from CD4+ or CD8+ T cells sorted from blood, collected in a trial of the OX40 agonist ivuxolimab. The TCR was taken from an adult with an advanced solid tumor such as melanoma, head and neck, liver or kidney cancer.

CDR3 region: CASSPAAQLSGNTIYF. The CDR3 DNA follows: TGTGCCAGCAGCCCCGCGGCCCAACTCTCTGGAAACACCATATATTTT. The chain recombines TRBV7-2 with TRBJ1-3; D is undetermined. V was cut by 5 bases and J by 0 bases, with 14 bases left in between. CDR1 and CDR2 (germline): SGHTA, FQGNSA. The CDR3 totals 16 residues.